This TCR beta chain was found in a study of identical twins listed by TCRdb under 2016. Regarding the complete study: To test whether fetal clonotypes persist, this study deep-sequenced TCR alpha and beta repertoires from monozygotic twins, from unrelated adults of various ages, and from cord blood. Replicate twin experiments were performed at different times using different library preparation protocols to rule out contamination. General conclusions and limits of the study: Conclusions relied on cross-sectional statistical analysis, since the same donors could not be followed over many years. Fewer insertions were carried by abundant cord blood beta clonotypes; a weaker similar trend was observed in young adult naive repertoires, while no such trend was observed in memory repertoires. In beta out-of-frame sequences, excess twin sharing was weaker, because having fewer shared sequences lowered the signal-to-noise ratio. Compared with coincidental sharing between unrelated individuals, an excess of low generation-probability sequences was observed among out-of-frame TCR alpha sequences shared between twins. In monozygotic twins, out-of-frame TCR alpha sharing was systematically underestimated by recombination models, although the models agreed with sharing between unrelated individuals. Zero-insertion analyses could be partly confounded by invariant T cells such as MAIT and iNKT, though diverse VJ usage argued against such confounding for most clonotypes.

The method was 5' RACE. The sample was run on an Illumina HiSeq 2000. A universal primer binding site was added through template switching, and the final cDNA carried a unique molecular identifier so that TCR cDNA molecules could be counted accurately. First-strand cDNA for TCR alpha and beta chains was synthesized from specific primers in the conserved constant-segment region. To control for contamination, every cDNA library carried two barcodes: a SMART-Mk sample barcode plus Illumina barcodes. Two successive PCR steps introduced TruSeq adapter sequences along with Illumina sample barcodes. TCR alpha and beta cDNA libraries were sequenced on the Illumina HiSeq platform with custom primers. Regarding the original processing steps: MiGEC was used to process raw reads and extract unique molecular identifiers, and MiXCR was used to find CDR3 positions. For each individual, recombination models were inferred using an EM algorithm with the repgenHMM and IGoR tools. The analysis of shared clonotypes was done with the tcR package in R, with sharing normalized by the product of cloneset sizes. To study raw recombination free of thymic and clonal selection effects, out-of-frame nonproductive sequences were analyzed. In-frame beta chains were kept once TCRdb had trimmed the public reads at Q25 with fastp and called clones with MiXCR. Rows with one shared CDR3 protein collapse into an entry with the most common genes and DNA. TCRdb's processing, not the authors' own work, is the source of the V and J calls. The sample table records under 250,000 distinct CDR3 sequences; over 9.5% of these occur just once. The ten largest clonotypes hold roughly 4% of the sample.

As concerns this clonotype: Its antigen is still unknown. No per-base quality is available; no much larger clone lies one base away.

Every donor was a healthy Caucasian. Three pairs of female monozygotic twins, all aged roughly 18 to 29 years, made up the twin cohort. Miltenyi CD45RO+ enrichment and human naive T-cell isolation kits were used to isolate memory (CD45RO+) and naive T cells from PBMC. This same sample was also taken into another study, of yellow fever vaccine responses in identical twins. From the second report: The authors reported that the T cell response to vaccination in identical twins appeared partly convergent and partly personalized. In the study, vaccine-responding T cell clones were precisely tracked in identical twins.

The source of this sequence is a young woman in good health. Input material: memory (CD45RO+) T cells sorted from blood. Read against the paper, the sample's cell subset or site label means: CD45RO+ enriched T cells.

The DNA is TGCGCCAGCAGCCAAGTTGGGGGGGCGCGATCCGGCAATGAGCAGTTCTTC. Protein translation: CASSQVGGARSGNEQFF. The chain is assembled from TRBV4-3 and TRBJ2-1, with a weak D call of TRBD2 (7 bases match). According to the germline V gene, CDR1 reads LGHNA and CDR2 reads YSLEER. V drops 1 base and J drops 6 bases, leaving 19 bases in between. Including the terminal cysteine and phenylalanine, the CDR3 comprises 17 residues. Just the 51-base CDR3 DNA is kept, in frame starting at base 1.